The 25 T cell receptor beta chains below all came from one sample that was sequenced in a study of cytomegalovirus exposure and HLA in healthy donors. The PCR ran on 60 Vbeta and 13 Jbeta primers. Data came from immunoSEQ multiplex PCR; TCRdb stores just in-frame clones and leaves some out. The data hold over 85,000 clones, with about four fifths observed a single time. Sequenced input: PBMCs. The receptors come from a man in his forties in good health and CMV-seropositive.

This clone has a single count. The chain combines TRBV7-3 with TRBJ2-1; 13 nucleotides match TRBD2. Germline CDR1 and CDR2: SGHTA and FQGTGA. V gave up 5 bases and J gave up 4 bases; unmatched junction bases: 2. CDR3 size: 15 residues. The CDR3 coding sequence is TGTGCCAGCAGCCTACTAGCGGGGGGGTACAATGAGCAGTTCTTC. Translating gives CASSLLAGGYNEQFF.

The chain joins TRBV18 to TRBJ1-1; D is undetermined. Germline V gives CDR1 KGHSH, CDR2 LQKENI. There are 13 residues in the CDR3. V lost 3 bases and J 8 bases, leaving 13 bases between the germline ends. The CDR3 here is CASSPKDGGEAFF. The CDR3 DNA sequence: TGTGCCAGCTCACCTAAGGACGGCGGGGAAGCTTTCTTT.

V is TRBV21-1 and J is TRBJ2-7; TRBD2, the table's D call, was not compared with the DNA. TRBV21-1 has pseudogene status. The CDR3 covers 15 residues. CDR3 residues: CASSTRVSHRYEQYF. For the CDR3, the DNA is TGTGCCAGCAGCACCCGGGTCTCCCACCGCTACGAGCAGTACTTC.

The rearrangement links TRBV5-1 to TRBJ2-1; TRBD2 matches at 13 bases. Per the germline V gene, CDR1 is SGHRS and CDR2 is YFSETQ. V lost 0 bases, J lost 4 bases, and 1 base stayed unmatched. The CDR3 is 16 residues long. The CDR3: CASSLGGLAGYNEQFF. The CDR3, as DNA: TGCGCCAGCAGCTTGGGGGGACTAGCGGGGTACAATGAGCAGTTCTTC.

The V gene is TRBV7-2, the J gene TRBJ1-6; D unclear. CDR1 and CDR2 from the germline V gene are SGHTA and FQGNSA. The CDR3 runs to 15 residues. Deletions cut 11 bases from V and 0 bases from J, with 14 bases between. The DNA of the CDR3 is TGTGCCGCGCGAAGAACGAGCTCCTATAATTCACCCCTCCACTTT. It codes for CAARRTSSYNSPLHF.

This clone was seen more than once but under ten times. The DNA of the CDR3 is TGTGCCAGCTCAGGACAGTCTAACACTGAAGCTTTCTTT. Translating gives CASSGQSNTEAFF. This chain links TRBV18 with TRBJ1-1; a possible D gene is TRBD1 (6 bases). This CDR3 region has 13 residues. CDR1 is KGHSH, CDR2 LQKENI, per germline. V was pared by 5 bases and J by 2 bases, with 9 bases between.

The chain carries TRBV6-1 and TRBJ2-7; 7 nucleotides match TRBD2. Germline trimming cut 6 bases from V and 4 bases from J; bases unmatched to any gene: 6. The CDR3 is 13 amino acids. Germline V lookup: CDR1 MNHNS, CDR2 SASEGT. This CDR3 is CASRTSDEYEQYF. The CDR3 coding sequence is TGTGCCAGCAGAACTAGCGACGAGTACGAGCAGTACTTC.

This clone was counted a few times. This chain links TRBV2 with TRBJ1-5; D gene uncertain. CDR3 size: 13 residues. V was clipped by 8 bases and J by 2 bases, with 10 bases between them. Germline CDR1 and CDR2: SNHLY and FYNNEI. CDR3 DNA: TGTGCCAGCGAGTATAATGGCAATCAGCCCCAGCATTTT. This gives the protein CASEYNGNQPQHF.

J is TRBJ2-1 and V is TRBV11-3; 11 nucleotides align to TRBD2. The V and J ends lost 3 bases and 5 bases, in that order; junction bases with no gene match: 15. CDR1 and CDR2 (germline): SGHNT, YENEEA. The CDR3 runs 19 residues. The chain's CDR3 is CASSFRTSGSPKGDNEQFF. DNA for the CDR3: TGTGCCAGCAGCTTTAGAACTAGCGGGAGCCCAAAGGGGGACAATGAGCAGTTCTTC.

This clone was recorded a few times. This chain links TRBV7-9 with TRBJ1-1; D is unresolved. There are 14 residues in the CDR3. The germline gives CDR1 SEHNR, CDR2 FQNEAQ (reference sequence). V dropped 5 bases and J dropped 1 base, with 11 bases sitting between them. The DNA of the CDR3 is TGTGCCAGCAGCCTTTCTCAGGAGAACACTGAAGCTTTCTTT. Amino acid sequence: CASSLSQENTEAFF.

This rearrangement joins TRBV6-5 to TRBJ2-7; TRBD1 matches 8 bases. The CDR3 extends over 13 amino acids. The trim removed 4 bases at V and 7 bases at J, leaving 6 bases unmatched. From germline, CDR1 is MNHEY and CDR2 SVGAGI. The CDR3 region is CASSWTGFQEQYF. The CDR3 DNA follows: TGTGCCAGCAGTTGGACAGGGTTCCAGGAGCAGTACTTC.

This sequence joins TRBV9 and TRBJ1-1; D possibly corresponds to TRBD1 (6 bases). The ends were cut back, 3 bases at V and 0 bases at J, with 12 bases in the middle. The germline V gene encodes CDR1 SGDLS and CDR2 YYNGEE. This CDR3 region has 15 residues. The CDR3: CASSAGGQMNTEAFF. The CDR3 nucleotides are TGTGCCAGCAGCGCGGGGGGCCAGATGAACACTGAAGCTTTCTTT.

This chain uses TRBV5-6 with TRBJ1-2; D not resolved. The CDR3 spans 14 residues. The germline CDR1 and CDR2 sequences are SGHDT and YYEEEE. Deletions cut 2 bases from V and 2 bases from J, with 10 bases between. For the CDR3, the DNA is TGTGCCAGCAGCTTCCAGGTTTCCAACTATGGCTACACCTTC. Translation: CASSFQVSNYGYTF.

The chain is built from TRBV7-9 and TRBJ1-2, with 8 nucleotides matching TRBD1. Germline CDR1 reads SEHNR; CDR2 reads FQNEAQ (reference sequence). V lost 11 bases and J lost 7; bases outside the gene matches: 12. The CDR3 is 13 residues long. The CDR3 DNA follows: TGTGCCGGCGACAGGGGACCTTTGAGTGGCTACACCTTC. This sequence encodes CAGDRGPLSGYTF. Together with reference TRBV7-9 and TRBJ1-2, the CDR3 gives the full variable domain: DTGVSQNPRHKITKRGQNVTFRCDPISEHNRLYWYRQTLGQGPEFLTYFQNEAQLEKSRLLSDRFSAERPKGSFSTLEIQRTEQGDSAMYLCAGDRGPLSGYTFGSGTRLTVV.

The sample holds a few counts of this clone. This chain uses TRBV6-1 with TRBJ1-1, with D tentatively TRBD1 (5 bases). This CDR3 contains 15 residues. Germline V gene lookup returns CDR1 MNHNS and CDR2 SASEGT. Trimming cost V 1 base and J 1 base, with 10 bases left between them. CDR3 sequence: CASSEGAGSNTEAFF. CDR3 in DNA: TGTGCCAGCAGTGAAGGGGCAGGGTCGAACACTGAAGCTTTCTTT.

Only a few counts were recorded for this clone. The chain has TRBV5-1 and TRBJ1-2; D is uncertain. The CDR3 sequence is 16 residues long. The ends were cut back, 4 bases at V and 8 bases at J, with 24 bases in the middle. The germline V gene has CDR1 SGHRS and CDR2 YFSETQ. CDR3 DNA: TGCGCCAGCAGCCCTCCGACGGGAGTCGATCTGAGCGGCTACACCTTC. Translated: CASSPPTGVDLSGYTF.

This clone was found a few times. The chain has TRBV7-2 and TRBJ2-5; 12 bases fit TRBD2. Germline assignment: CDR1 SGHTA and CDR2 FQGNSA. CDR3 size: 14 residues. The trim removed 4 bases at V and 5 bases at J, leaving 2 bases unmatched. The CDR3 protein is CASSSGTSGETQYF. CDR3 nucleotides: TGTGCCAGCAGCTCTGGGACTAGCGGGGAGACCCAGTACTTC. The whole variable domain, filled in from reference TRBV7-2 and TRBJ2-5, reads GAGVSQSPSNKVTEKGKDVELRCDPISGHTALYWYRQSLGQGLEFLIYFQGNSAPDKSGLPSDRFSAERTGGSVSTLTIQRTQQEDSAVYLCASSSGTSGETQYFGPGTRLLVL.

Comments on this clone: The junction differs from germline at one of its ends, possibly a read error. The rearrangement uses TRBV5-1 and TRBJ2-4; D is unclear. CDR1 is SGHRS, CDR2 YFSETQ, per germline. The CDR3 is made up of 12 amino acids. The CDR3 sequence: CASSFDRNSQYF. Here the CDR3 DNA reads TGCGCCAGCAGCTTCGATAGAAACAGTCAGTACTTC.

The chain uses TRBV5-4 and TRBJ2-3, with 9 bases fitting TRBD2. The CDR3 sequence is 14 residues long. The J segment lost 2 bases and the V segment lost 7 bases, leaving 5 bases of the junction unmatched. Germline assignment: CDR1 SGHNT and CDR2 YYREEE (reference sequence). The chain's CDR3 is CASAREGHTDTQYF. The CDR3 DNA follows: TGTGCCAGCGCGCGGGAGGGCCACACAGATACGCAGTATTTT.

The chain links TRBV6-6 to TRBJ1-2, with 9 bases identical to TRBD1. Germline trimming cut 4 bases from V and 4 bases from J; bases unmatched to any gene: 4. CDR3 length equals 14 residues. Germline values: CDR1 MNHNY, CDR2 SVGAGI (reference sequence). The CDR3 loop is CASSSLGQGYGYTF. In DNA form, the CDR3 reads TGTGCCAGCAGTTCCCTGGGACAGGGCTATGGCTACACCTTC.

This rearrangement joins TRBV19 to TRBJ1-1, with D tentatively TRBD1 (5 bases). This CDR3 is 12 amino acids long. Germline CDR1 is LNHDA and CDR2 is SQIVND (reference sequence). V was clipped by 6 bases and J by 8 bases, with 13 bases between them. CDR3: CASRTGQKEAFF. The CDR3 bases are TGTGCCAGTAGAACTGGACAAAAAGAAGCTTTCTTT.

This clone was found once. J is TRBJ1-1 and V is TRBV7-2; D remains ambiguous. The CDR3 loop spans 12 amino acids. With 3 bases removed from V and 11 bases from J, the gap between germline ends came to 13 bases. The germline V gene has CDR1 SGHTA and CDR2 FQGNSA. CDR3 coding DNA: TGTGCCAGCAGCTTGACGAGGAAGAGGGCTTTCTTT. Translating it yields CASSLTRKRAFF. Full variable domain (outside the CDR3, taken from reference TRBV7-2 and TRBJ1-1): GAGVSQSPSNKVTEKGKDVELRCDPISGHTALYWYRQSLGQGLEFLIYFQGNSAPDKSGLPSDRFSAERTGGSVSTLTIQRTQQEDSAVYLCASSLTRKRAFFGQGTRLTVV.

CDR3 DNA: TGTGCCAGCAGATCCTCGACAGGGGCCCTAATGAACACTGAAGCTTTCTTT. This translates into CASRSSTGALMNTEAFF. The chain links TRBV5-4 to TRBJ1-1; 8 positions match TRBD1. This CDR3 contains 17 residues. Germline CDR1 and CDR2: SGHNT and YYREEE (reference sequence). The trim removed 5 bases at V and 0 bases at J, leaving 12 bases unmatched. The full variable domain, rest sourced from reference TRBV5-4 and TRBJ1-1, is ETGVTQSPTHLIKTRGQQVTLRCSSQSGHNTVSWYQQALGQGPQFIFQYYREEENGRGNFPPRFSGLQFPNYSSELNVNALELDDSALYLCASRSSTGALMNTEAFFGQGTRLTVV.

About this clone itself: This CDR3 is also generated by other DNA sequences in the sample. This rearrangement joins TRBV6-5 to TRBJ1-2; 7 nucleotides line up with TRBD1. The ends lost 6 bases at V and 0 bases at J; junction bases unmatched: 7. CDR1 MNHEY and CDR2 SVGAGI come from the germline V gene. The CDR3 has 15 residues. For the CDR3, the DNA is TGTGCCAGCAGGGACTGGGACAGTACTAACTATGGCTACACCTTC. Translation gives CASRDWDSTNYGYTF.

The rearrangement links TRBV10-1 to TRBJ1-3; D might be TRBD1 (6 bases). Trimming cost V 10 bases and J 4 bases, with 17 bases left between them. This CDR3 is 14 amino acids long. CDR1 is WNHNN and CDR2 is SYGVQD in the germline V gene (reference sequence). CDR3 in DNA: TGCGCCAACAGAGGACAGACGAGAGGAAACACCATATATTTT. Protein product: CANRGQTRGNTIYF.